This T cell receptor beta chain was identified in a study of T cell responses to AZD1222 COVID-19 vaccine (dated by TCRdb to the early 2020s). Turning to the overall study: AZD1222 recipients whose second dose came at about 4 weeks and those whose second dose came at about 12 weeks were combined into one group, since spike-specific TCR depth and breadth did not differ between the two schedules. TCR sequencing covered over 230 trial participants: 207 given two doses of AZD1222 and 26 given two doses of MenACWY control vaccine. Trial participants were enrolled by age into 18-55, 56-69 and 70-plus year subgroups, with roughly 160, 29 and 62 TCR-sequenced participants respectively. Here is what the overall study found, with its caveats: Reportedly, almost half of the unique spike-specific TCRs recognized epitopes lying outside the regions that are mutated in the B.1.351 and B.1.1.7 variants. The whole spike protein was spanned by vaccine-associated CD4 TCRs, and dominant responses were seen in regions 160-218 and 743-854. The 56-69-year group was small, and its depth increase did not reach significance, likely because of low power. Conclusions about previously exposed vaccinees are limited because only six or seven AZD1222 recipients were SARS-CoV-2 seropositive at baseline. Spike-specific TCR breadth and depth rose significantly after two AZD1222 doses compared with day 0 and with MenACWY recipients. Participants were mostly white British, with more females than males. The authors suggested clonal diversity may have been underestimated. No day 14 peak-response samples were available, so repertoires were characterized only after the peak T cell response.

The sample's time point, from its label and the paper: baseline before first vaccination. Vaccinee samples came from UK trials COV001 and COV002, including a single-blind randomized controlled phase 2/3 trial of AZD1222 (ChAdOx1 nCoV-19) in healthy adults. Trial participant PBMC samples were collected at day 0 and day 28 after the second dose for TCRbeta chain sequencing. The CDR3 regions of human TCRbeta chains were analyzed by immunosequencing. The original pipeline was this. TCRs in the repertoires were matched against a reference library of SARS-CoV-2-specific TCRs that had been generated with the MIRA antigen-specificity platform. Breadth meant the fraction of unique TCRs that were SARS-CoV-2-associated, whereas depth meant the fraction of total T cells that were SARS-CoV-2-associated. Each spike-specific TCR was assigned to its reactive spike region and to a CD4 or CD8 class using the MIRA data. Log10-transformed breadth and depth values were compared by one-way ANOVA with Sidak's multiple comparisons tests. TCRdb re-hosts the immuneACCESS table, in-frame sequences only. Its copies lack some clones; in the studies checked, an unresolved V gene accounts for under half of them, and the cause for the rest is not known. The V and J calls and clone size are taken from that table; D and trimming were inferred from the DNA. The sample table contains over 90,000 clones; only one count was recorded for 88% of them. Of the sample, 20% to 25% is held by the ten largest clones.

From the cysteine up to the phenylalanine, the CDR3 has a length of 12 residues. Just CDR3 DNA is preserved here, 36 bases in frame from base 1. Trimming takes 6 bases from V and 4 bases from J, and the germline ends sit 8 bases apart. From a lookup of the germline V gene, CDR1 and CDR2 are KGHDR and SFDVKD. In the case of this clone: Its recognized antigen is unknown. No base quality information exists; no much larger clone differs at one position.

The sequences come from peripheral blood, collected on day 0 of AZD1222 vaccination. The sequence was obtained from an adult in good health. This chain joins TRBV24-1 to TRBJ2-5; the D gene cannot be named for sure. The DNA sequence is TGTGCCACCAGTCGCGGCTTAGAGACCCAGTACTTC. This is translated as CATSRGLETQYF.